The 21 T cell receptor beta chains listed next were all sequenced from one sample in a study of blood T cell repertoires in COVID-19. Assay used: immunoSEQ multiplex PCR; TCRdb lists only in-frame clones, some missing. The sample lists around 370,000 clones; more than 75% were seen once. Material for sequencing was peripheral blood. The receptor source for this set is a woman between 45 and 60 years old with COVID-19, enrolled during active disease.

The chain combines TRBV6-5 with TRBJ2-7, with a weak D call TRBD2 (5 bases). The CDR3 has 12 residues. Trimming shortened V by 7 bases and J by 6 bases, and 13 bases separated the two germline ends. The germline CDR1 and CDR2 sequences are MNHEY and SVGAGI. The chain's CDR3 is CASTGWRSEQYF. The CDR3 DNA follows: TGTGCCAGCACAGGATGGAGGTCCGAGCAGTACTTC.

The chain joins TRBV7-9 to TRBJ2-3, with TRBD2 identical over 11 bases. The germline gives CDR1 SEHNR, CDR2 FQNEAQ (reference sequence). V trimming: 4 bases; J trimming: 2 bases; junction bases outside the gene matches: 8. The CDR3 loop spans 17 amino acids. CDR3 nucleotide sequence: TGTGCCAGCAGCTCAAACTTAGCGGGAGGGCCCACAGATACGCAGTATTTT. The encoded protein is CASSSNLAGGPTDTQYF.

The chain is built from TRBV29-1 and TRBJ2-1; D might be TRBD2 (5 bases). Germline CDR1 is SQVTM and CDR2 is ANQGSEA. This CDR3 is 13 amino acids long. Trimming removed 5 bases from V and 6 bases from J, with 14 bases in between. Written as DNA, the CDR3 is TGCAGCGTTAGCGGAGGCCGGGGCAATGAGCAGTTCTTC. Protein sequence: CSVSGGRGNEQFF.

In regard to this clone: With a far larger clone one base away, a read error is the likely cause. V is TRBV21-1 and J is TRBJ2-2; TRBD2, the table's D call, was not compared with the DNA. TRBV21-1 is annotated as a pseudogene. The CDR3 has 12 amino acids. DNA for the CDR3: TGTGCCAGCATCCACTACACCGGGGAGCTGTTTTTT. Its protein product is CASIHYTGELFF.

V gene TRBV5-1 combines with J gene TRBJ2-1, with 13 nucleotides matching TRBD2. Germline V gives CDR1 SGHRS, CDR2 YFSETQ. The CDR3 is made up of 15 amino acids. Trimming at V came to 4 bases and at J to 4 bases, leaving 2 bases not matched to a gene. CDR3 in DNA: TGCGCCAGCAGCGCGGGACTAGCGGGATACAATGAGCAGTTCTTC. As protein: CASSAGLAGYNEQFF.

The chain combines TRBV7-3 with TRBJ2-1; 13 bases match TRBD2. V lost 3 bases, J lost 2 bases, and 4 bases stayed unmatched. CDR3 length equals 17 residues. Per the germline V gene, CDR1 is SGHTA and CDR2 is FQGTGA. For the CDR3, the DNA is TGTGCCAGCAGCTTCGCCGGGACTAGCGGGGCCTACAATGAGCAGTTCTTC. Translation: CASSFAGTSGAYNEQFF.

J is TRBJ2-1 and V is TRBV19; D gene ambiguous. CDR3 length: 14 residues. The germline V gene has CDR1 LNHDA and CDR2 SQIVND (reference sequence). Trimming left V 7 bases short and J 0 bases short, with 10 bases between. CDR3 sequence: CASTSESSYNEQFF. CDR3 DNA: TGTGCCAGTACTTCCGAGAGCTCCTACAATGAGCAGTTCTTC.

The CDR3 DNA follows: TGCGCCAGCAGCTTGGGGACTACCACAGATACGCAGTATTTT. The encoded protein is CASSLGTTTDTQYF. The chain links TRBV5-1 to TRBJ2-3; tentative D call: TRBD2 (6 bases). V lost 0 bases, J lost 2 bases, and 7 bases lay in between. This CDR3 comprises 14 residues. CDR1 and CDR2 (germline): SGHRS, YFSETQ. Full variable domain (missing parts from reference TRBV5-1 and TRBJ2-3): KAGVTQTPRYLIKTRGQQVTLSCSPISGHRSVSWYQQTPGQGLQFLFEYFSETQRNKGNFPGRFSGRQFSNSRSEMNVSTLELGDSALYLCASSLGTTTDTQYFGPGTRLTVL.

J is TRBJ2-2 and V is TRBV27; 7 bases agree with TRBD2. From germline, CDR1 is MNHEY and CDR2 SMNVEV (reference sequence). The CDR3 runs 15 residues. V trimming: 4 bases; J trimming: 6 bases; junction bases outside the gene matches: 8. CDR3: CASSSWTRRPGELFF. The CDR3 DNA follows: TGTGCCAGCAGTTCATGGACTAGGAGACCCGGGGAGCTGTTTTTT.

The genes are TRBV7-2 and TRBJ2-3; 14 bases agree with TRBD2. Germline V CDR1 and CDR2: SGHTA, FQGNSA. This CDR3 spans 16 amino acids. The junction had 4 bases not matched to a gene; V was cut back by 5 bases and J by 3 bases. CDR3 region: CASSMGLAGATDTQYF. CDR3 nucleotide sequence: TGTGCCAGCAGCATGGGACTAGCGGGAGCGACAGATACGCAGTATTTT.

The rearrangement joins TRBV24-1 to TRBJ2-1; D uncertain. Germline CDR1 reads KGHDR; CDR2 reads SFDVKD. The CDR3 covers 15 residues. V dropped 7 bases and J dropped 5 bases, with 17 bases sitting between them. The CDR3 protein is CATRAKSSVHNEQFF. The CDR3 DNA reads TGTGCCACCAGAGCCAAGAGCTCCGTACACAATGAGCAGTTCTTC.

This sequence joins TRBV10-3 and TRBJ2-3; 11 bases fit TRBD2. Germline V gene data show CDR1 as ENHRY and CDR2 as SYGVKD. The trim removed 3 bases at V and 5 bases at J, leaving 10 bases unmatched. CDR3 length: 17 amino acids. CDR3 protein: CAISDPSVAGGLDTQYF. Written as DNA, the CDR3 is TGTGCCATCAGTGACCCCTCGGTAGCGGGAGGGTTAGATACGCAGTATTTT.

This chain's CDR3 is CASSSGDRGTFF. CDR3 bases: TGTGCCAGCAGCTCAGGGGACAGGGGAACGTTCTTC. This chain links TRBV11-3 with TRBJ2-1, with 10 bases identical to TRBD1. This CDR3 contains 12 residues. J was trimmed by 15 bases and V by 4 bases; bases with no gene match: 6. Germline loops: CDR1 SGHNT, CDR2 YENEEA.

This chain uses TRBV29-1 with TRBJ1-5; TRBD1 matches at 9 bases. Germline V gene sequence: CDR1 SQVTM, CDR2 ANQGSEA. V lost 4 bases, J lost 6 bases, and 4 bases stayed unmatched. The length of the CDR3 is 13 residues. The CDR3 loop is CSVVQGAGQPQHF. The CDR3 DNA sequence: TGCAGCGTTGTACAGGGGGCAGGTCAGCCCCAGCATTTT.

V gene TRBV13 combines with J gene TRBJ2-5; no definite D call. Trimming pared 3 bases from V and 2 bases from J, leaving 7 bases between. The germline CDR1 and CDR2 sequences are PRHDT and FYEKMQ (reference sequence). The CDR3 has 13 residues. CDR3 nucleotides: TGTGCCAGCAGCTTTTACGGGCAAGAGACCCAGTACTTC. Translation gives CASSFYGQETQYF.

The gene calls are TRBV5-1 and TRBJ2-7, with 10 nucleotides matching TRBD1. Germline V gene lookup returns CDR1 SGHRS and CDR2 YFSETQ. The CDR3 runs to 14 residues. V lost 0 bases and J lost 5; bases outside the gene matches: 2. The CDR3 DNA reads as TGCGCCAGCAGCTTGGGACAGGGGGCGAACGAGCAGTACTTC. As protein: CASSLGQGANEQYF.

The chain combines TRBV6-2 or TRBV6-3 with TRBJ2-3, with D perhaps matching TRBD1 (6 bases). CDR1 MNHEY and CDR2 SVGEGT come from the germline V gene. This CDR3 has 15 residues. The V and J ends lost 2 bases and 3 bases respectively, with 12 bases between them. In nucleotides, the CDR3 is TGTGCCAGCAGTTACCCAACACAGGGAACAGATACGCAGTATTTT. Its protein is CASSYPTQGTDTQYF.

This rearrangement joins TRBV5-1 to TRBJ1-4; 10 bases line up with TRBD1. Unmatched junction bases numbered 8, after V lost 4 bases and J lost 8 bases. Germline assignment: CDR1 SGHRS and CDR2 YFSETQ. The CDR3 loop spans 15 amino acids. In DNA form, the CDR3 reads TGCGCCAGCAGCAGGGACAGGGGCAGGCTCGAAAAACTGTTTTTT. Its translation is CASSRDRGRLEKLFF.

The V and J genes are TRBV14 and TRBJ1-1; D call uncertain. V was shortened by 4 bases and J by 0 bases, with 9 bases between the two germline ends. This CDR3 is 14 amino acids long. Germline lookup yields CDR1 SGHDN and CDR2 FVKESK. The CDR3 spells CASSRPGMNTEAFF. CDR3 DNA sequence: TGTGCCAGCAGCCGGCCAGGCATGAACACTGAAGCTTTCTTT.

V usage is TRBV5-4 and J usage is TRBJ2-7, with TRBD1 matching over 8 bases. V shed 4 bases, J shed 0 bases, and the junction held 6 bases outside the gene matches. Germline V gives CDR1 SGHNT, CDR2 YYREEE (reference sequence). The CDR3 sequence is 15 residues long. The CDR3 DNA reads TGTGCCAGCAGCCTCCGGGACAGGACCTCCTACGAGCAGTACTTC. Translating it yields CASSLRDRTSYEQYF.

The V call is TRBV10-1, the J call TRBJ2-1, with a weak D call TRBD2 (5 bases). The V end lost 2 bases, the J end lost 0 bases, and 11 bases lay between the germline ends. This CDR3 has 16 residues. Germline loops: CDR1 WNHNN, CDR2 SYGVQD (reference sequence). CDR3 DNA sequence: TGCGCCAGCAGTGAGCCGGGTGGGAGCTCCTACAATGAGCAGTTCTTC. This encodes CASSEPGGSSYNEQFF.